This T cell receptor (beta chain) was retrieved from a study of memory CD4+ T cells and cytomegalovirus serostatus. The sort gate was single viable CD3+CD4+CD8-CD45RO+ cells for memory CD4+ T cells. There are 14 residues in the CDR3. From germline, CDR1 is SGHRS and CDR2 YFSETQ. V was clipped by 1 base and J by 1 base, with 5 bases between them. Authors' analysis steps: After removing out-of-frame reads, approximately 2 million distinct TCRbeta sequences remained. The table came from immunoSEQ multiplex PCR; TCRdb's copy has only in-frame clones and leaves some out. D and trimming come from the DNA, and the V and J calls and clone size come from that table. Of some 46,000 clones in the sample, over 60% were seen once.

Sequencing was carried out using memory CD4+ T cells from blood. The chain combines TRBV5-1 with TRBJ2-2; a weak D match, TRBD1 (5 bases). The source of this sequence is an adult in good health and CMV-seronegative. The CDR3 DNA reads TGCGCCAGCAGCTTGCAGGGGAACACCGGGGAGCTGTTTTTT. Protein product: CASSLQGNTGELFF.